Here is one TCR beta chain with its context. The antigen is undetermined. The use of a sample-barcoded 5' primer and a J-beta primer mix characterized a second PCR of roughly 7 to 12 cycles. TCRdb independently ran MiXCR on the 5' RACE reads; one entry per CDR3 protein. Among almost 550,000 distinct CDR3 sequences listed, 24% were seen once. This entry belongs to a study of blood T cells in healthy people across ages. Study in general: The template switching approach captured approximately one barcoded beta molecule for every two T cells.

Findings and caveats of the study: Estimates drawn from one million T cells were deemed to understate diversity.

After removal of 1 base from V and 8 bases from J, the junction contained 12 bases not matched to a gene. CDR3 length: 17 amino acids. Germline CDR1 reads SGHKS; CDR2 reads YYEKEE (reference sequence). Separately, the same data were catalogued under a study of T cells of mothers and their children. That work states: A second PCR was performed with the M1S primer. This primer added sample barcodes and 2-4 random nucleotides.

The source is a boy aged 5-17 years in good health. The chain joins TRBV5-5 to TRBJ1-4; 9 nucleotides agree with TRBD1. Sequencing was done on a sample of blood. The CDR3 region has the DNA TGTGCCAGCAGCTTGACGGGACAGGGAGGTTTGGGGGAAAAACTGTTTTTT. It translates to CASSLTGQGGLGEKLFF.